One and the same sample provided the 23 T cell receptor beta chains below, sequenced in a study of beta chain features in type 1 diabetes. For these TCRs, the target antigens are not known. Isolated RNA was reverse transcribed in full, so expressed TCRB transcripts were sequenced. Generated by immunoSEQ multiplex PCR, the TCRdb table keeps only in-frame clones and is missing some. Of roughly 400,000 clones in the sample, around a tenth were seen once. Study-wide findings and caveats: All four CD4+ subsets of Type 1 diabetes patients contained TCRB CDR3s that were moderately but significantly shorter.

The sequenced material came from central memory CD4+ T cells from blood. Receptors were obtained from a man aged 25-40 years with type 1 diabetes.

This clone was observed a handful of times. The chain joins TRBV27 to TRBJ1-1; 9 nucleotides line up with TRBD1. Germline V gene lookup returns CDR1 MNHEY and CDR2 SMNVEV (reference sequence). The trim removed 7 bases at V and 1 base at J, leaving 7 bases unmatched. The CDR3 totals 15 residues. CDR3 loop: CASTHKGQGNTEAFF. The CDR3, as DNA: TGTGCCAGCACCCATAAGGGACAGGGGAACACTGAAGCTTTCTTT.

The rearrangement links TRBV19 to TRBJ1-1; no reliable D call. Germline V gives CDR1 LNHDA, CDR2 SQIVND (reference sequence). The CDR3 covers 15 residues. Trimming left V 5 bases short and J 4 bases short, with 17 bases between. The CDR3 region is CASSPGRIWSTEAFF. The DNA of the CDR3 is TGTGCCAGTAGTCCCGGACGGATTTGGAGCACTGAAGCTTTCTTT.

Details on this clone: This sample includes further DNA sequences coding for the same CDR3. The chain combines TRBV30 with TRBJ1-5, with TRBD1 matching 7 bases. Germline V gene lookup returns CDR1 GTSNPN and CDR2 SVGIG (reference sequence). After removal of 2 bases from V and 2 bases from J, the junction contained 3 bases not matched to a gene. This CDR3 comprises 14 residues. CDR3 bases: TGTGCCTGGAGTTCCGGACAGGGCAATCAGCCCCAGCATTTT. This translates into CAWSSGQGNQPQHF. Full variable domain (rest looked up from reference TRBV30 and TRBJ1-5): SQTIHQWPATLVQPVGSPLSLECTVEGTSNPNLYWYRQAAGRGLQLLFYSVGIGQISSEVPQNLSASRPQDRQFILSSKKLLLSDSGFYLCAWSSGQGNQPQHFGDGTRLSIL.

This rearrangement joins TRBV2 to TRBJ1-1, with D tentatively TRBD1 (6 bases). The CDR3 sequence is 12 residues long. Between the trimmed V and J ends, which lost 1 base and 8 bases, there was a span of 8 bases. Germline V gives CDR1 SNHLY, CDR2 FYNNEI. The CDR3 spells CASSEGGGEAFF. As DNA, the CDR3 is TGTGCCAGCAGTGAAGGGGGGGGCGAAGCTTTCTTT.

The CDR3 reads CASSLVAGTGWGEQFF. The CDR3 nucleotides read TGTGCCAGCAGCTTAGTTGCCGGGACAGGATGGGGTGAGCAGTTCTTC. J is TRBJ2-1 and V is TRBV11-3, with 8 bases matching TRBD1. Unmatched junction bases numbered 11, after V lost 1 base and J lost 9 bases. Germline CDR1 SGHNT, CDR2 YENEEA. This CDR3 contains 16 residues.

This clone was detected once. The CDR3 loop reads CASRGGLGTTDTQYF. CDR3 DNA sequence: TGTGCCAGCAGAGGAGGACTAGGGACGACGGATACGCAGTATTTT. The chain is built from TRBV2 and TRBJ2-3, with 7 nucleotides matching TRBD2. The CDR3 consists of 15 residues. V lost 6 bases, J lost 6 bases, and 12 bases stayed unmatched. From germline, CDR1 is SNHLY and CDR2 FYNNEI. Full variable domain (missing parts from reference TRBV2 and TRBJ2-3): EPEVTQTPSHQVTQMGQEVILRCVPISNHLYFYWYRQILGQKVEFLVSFYNNEISEKSEIFDDQFSVERPDGSNFTLKIRSTKLEDSAMYFCASRGGLGTTDTQYFGPGTRLTVL.

The chain is built from TRBV2 and TRBJ1-5; 8 bases align to TRBD1. The junction had 6 bases not matched to a gene; V was cut back by 4 bases and J by 7 bases. This CDR3 contains 14 residues. Germline V CDR1 and CDR2: SNHLY, FYNNEI. Here the CDR3 DNA reads TGTGCCAGCAGTGTTAGACAGGGGAAACAGCCCCAGCATTTT. Protein sequence: CASSVRQGKQPQHF.

The chain recombines TRBV5-1 with TRBJ2-3, with D tentatively TRBD2 (6 bases). Germline values: CDR1 SGHRS, CDR2 YFSETQ. Trimming took 6 bases from V and 2 from J, leaving 13 bases between them. This CDR3 is built from 14 residues. This chain's CDR3 is CASNKAGNTDTQYF. The CDR3 bases are TGCGCCAGCAATAAGGCGGGAAACACAGATACGCAGTATTTT.

In its sample, this clone was seen a few times. J is TRBJ2-4 and V is TRBV28, with 8 bases that match TRBD1. The germline gives CDR1 MDHEN, CDR2 SYDVKM. The CDR3 totals 13 residues. With V trimmed by 4 bases and J by 7 bases, 3 bases remained unmatched. This CDR3 is CASSSGGLNIQYF. The DNA of the CDR3 is TGTGCCAGCAGTTCAGGGGGCCTGAACATTCAGTACTTC.

This clone showed up many times. The rearrangement uses TRBV11-3 and TRBJ2-3; 9 bases map to TRBD2. CDR3 size: 16 residues. The V segment lost 1 base and the J segment 4 bases; nucleotides outside the gene matches: 6. Germline-derived CDR1 and CDR2 are SGHNT and YENEEA. The CDR3 protein is CASSLAPSGTADTQYF. In DNA, the CDR3 is TGTGCCAGCAGCTTAGCGCCTAGCGGGACGGCAGATACGCAGTATTTT.

A few counts support this clone. The chain links TRBV7-2 to TRBJ2-5; D is possibly TRBD2 (6 bases). Per the germline V gene, CDR1 is SGHTA and CDR2 is FQGNSA. The CDR3 has 15 amino acids. V lost 0 bases to trimming and J lost 4 bases, with 12 bases between them. CDR3 sequence: CASSLASGGIETQYF. For the CDR3, the DNA is TGTGCCAGCAGCTTAGCAAGTGGCGGGATAGAGACCCAGTACTTC.

The V and J genes are TRBV28 and TRBJ2-4; 7 bases are a match to TRBD2. Per the germline V gene, CDR1 is MDHEN and CDR2 is SYDVKM. The V gene end was trimmed by 0 bases and the J gene end by 6 bases; junction bases not matched to a gene: 11. The CDR3 is made up of 17 amino acids. The CDR3 DNA reads as TGTGCCAGCAGTTTATGGTCTACTAGCGATGGAGGAAACATTCAGTACTTC. Protein product: CASSLWSTSDGGNIQYF.

This clone was seen ten or more times. The V call is TRBV4-3, the J call TRBJ1-2; D possibly corresponds to TRBD1 (5 bases). The V and J ends lost 4 bases and 3 bases respectively, with 15 bases between them. CDR1 and CDR2 from the germline V gene are LGHNA and YSLEER. The CDR3 has 15 amino acids. The CDR3 region has the DNA TGCGCCAGCAGCCCTTGGGCGGGGCCTGACTATGGCTACACCTTC. Translated, it gives CASSPWAGPDYGYTF.

With respect to this clone: This specimen includes other DNA sequences encoding the same CDR3. The rearrangement uses TRBV2 and TRBJ2-1, with D possibly TRBD2 on 5 matching bases. The CDR3 extends over 14 amino acids. V was cut by 7 bases and J by 5 bases, with 15 bases left in between. Looked up from germline, CDR1 is SNHLY and CDR2 is FYNNEI. CDR3 residues: CASTLAGVDNEQFF. The CDR3 nucleotides read TGTGCCAGCACCCTAGCAGGAGTAGACAATGAGCAGTTCTTC.

This clone was detected only a few times. The gene calls are TRBV27 and TRBJ2-7; 10 bases map to TRBD2. Germline V lookup: CDR1 MNHEY, CDR2 SMNVEV (reference sequence). This CDR3 spans 14 amino acids. Trimming took 3 bases from V and 8 from J; bases not matched to a gene: 7. CDR3 coding DNA: TGTGCCAGCAGTTTCCTCCTAGCGGGAGCCAAGCAGTACTTC. Its protein is CASSFLLAGAKQYF.

The chain joins TRBV4-1 to TRBJ2-2, with 7 nucleotides matching TRBD2. The CDR3 totals 16 residues. J gave up 5 bases and V 4 bases, and 10 bases lay outside the gene matches. CDR1 is MGHRA, CDR2 YSYEKL, per germline. CDR3 in amino acids: CASSLFGLAETGELFF. The CDR3 nucleotides read TGCGCCAGCAGCCTCTTCGGGCTAGCGGAAACCGGGGAGCTGTTTTTT.

In this sample, this clone turned up a few times. The chain recombines TRBV2 with TRBJ1-1; 7 bases map to TRBD1. CDR1 SNHLY and CDR2 FYNNEI come from the germline V gene. V trimming: 4 bases; J trimming: 5 bases; junction bases outside the gene matches: 4. The length of the CDR3 is 13 residues. Here the CDR3 reads CASSAGGGTEAFF. CDR3 nucleotides: TGTGCCAGCAGTGCAGGGGGTGGGACTGAAGCTTTCTTT.

A few counts support this clone. The chain is built from TRBV28 and TRBJ1-1; D is uncertain. CDR3 length: 12 residues. Looked up from germline, CDR1 is MDHEN and CDR2 is SYDVKM. Trimming stripped 6 bases from V and 7 bases from J, with 12 bases between. This CDR3 reads CASSILGFEAFF. The CDR3 bases are TGTGCCAGCAGCATTCTGGGCTTTGAAGCTTTCTTT.

The CDR3, as DNA: TGTGCCAGCTCACCACCGACGGCCGGCGGGATCTACGAGCAGTACTTC. Amino acid sequence: CASSPPTAGGIYEQYF. The chain is built from TRBV18 and TRBJ2-5; D might be TRBD2 (6 bases). The J call could be wrong; TRBJ2-7 is a better fit for the DNA end. Germline-derived CDR1 and CDR2 are KGHSH and LQKENI. The CDR3 spans 16 residues.

V is TRBV18 and J is TRBJ1-2; TRBD1 agrees at 7 bases. The CDR3 totals 15 residues. J was trimmed by 5 bases and V by 3 bases; bases with no gene match: 9. Germline CDR1 reads KGHSH; CDR2 reads LQKENI. For the CDR3, the DNA is TGTGCCAGCTCACCTCCGGGACAGACCATATATGGCTACACCTTC. Its translation: CASSPPGQTIYGYTF. The full variable domain, with the rest looked up from reference TRBV18 and TRBJ1-2, is NAGVMQNPRHLVRRRGQEARLRCSPMKGHSHVYWYRQLPEEGLKFMVYLQKENIIDESGMPKERFSAEFPKEGPSILRIQQVVRGDSAAYFCASSPPGQTIYGYTFGSGTRLTVV.

This clone came up a few times. The genes are TRBV18 and TRBJ1-1, with D unresolved. Germline-derived CDR1 and CDR2 are KGHSH and LQKENI. V lost 6 bases and J 1 base, leaving 12 bases between the germline ends. The length of the CDR3 is 14 residues. The CDR3 here is CASSESAGNTEAFF. In nucleotides, the CDR3 is TGTGCCAGCTCGGAATCGGCGGGGAACACTGAAGCTTTCTTT.

The sample holds a few counts of this clone. The chain has TRBV6-5 and TRBJ1-3, with D hard to call. Germline V CDR1 and CDR2: MNHEY, SVGAGI. This CDR3 has 16 residues. V was clipped by 0 bases and J by 1 base, with 10 bases between them. CDR3 bases: TGTGCCAGCAGTTACTCTTCCGCTGTATCTGGAAACACCATATATTTT. Translation: CASSYSSAVSGNTIYF.

This clone was seen ten or more times. The chain joins TRBV7-2 to TRBJ2-7, with D maybe TRBD2 (6 bases). Germline CDR1 reads SGHTA; CDR2 reads FQGNSA. This CDR3 has 13 residues. The V end lost 4 bases, the J end lost 6 bases, and 13 bases lay between the germline ends. This CDR3 reads CASSSRGTLEQYF. The CDR3 DNA is TGTGCCAGCAGCTCTAGAGGGACTCTCGAGCAGTACTTC. Together with reference TRBV7-2 and TRBJ2-7, the CDR3 gives the full variable domain: GAGVSQSPSNKVTEKGKDVELRCDPISGHTALYWYRQSLGQGLEFLIYFQGNSAPDKSGLPSDRFSAERTGGSVSTLTIQRTQQEDSAVYLCASSSRGTLEQYFGPGTRLTVT.